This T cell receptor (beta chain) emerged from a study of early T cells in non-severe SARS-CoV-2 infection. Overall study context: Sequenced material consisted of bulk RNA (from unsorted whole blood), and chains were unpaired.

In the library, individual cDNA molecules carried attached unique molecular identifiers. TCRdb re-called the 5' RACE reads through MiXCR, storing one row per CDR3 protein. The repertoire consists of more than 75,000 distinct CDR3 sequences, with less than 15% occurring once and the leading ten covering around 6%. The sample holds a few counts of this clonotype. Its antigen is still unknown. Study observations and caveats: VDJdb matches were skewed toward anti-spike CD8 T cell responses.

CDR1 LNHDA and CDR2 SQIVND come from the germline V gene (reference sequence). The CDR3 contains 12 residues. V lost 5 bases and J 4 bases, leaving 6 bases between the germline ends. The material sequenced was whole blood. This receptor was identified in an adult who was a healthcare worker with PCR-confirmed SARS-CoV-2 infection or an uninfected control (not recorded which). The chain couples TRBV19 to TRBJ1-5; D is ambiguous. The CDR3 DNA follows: TGTGCCAGTAGTGCCGGGAATCAGCCCCAGCATTTT. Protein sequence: CASSAGNQPQHF.